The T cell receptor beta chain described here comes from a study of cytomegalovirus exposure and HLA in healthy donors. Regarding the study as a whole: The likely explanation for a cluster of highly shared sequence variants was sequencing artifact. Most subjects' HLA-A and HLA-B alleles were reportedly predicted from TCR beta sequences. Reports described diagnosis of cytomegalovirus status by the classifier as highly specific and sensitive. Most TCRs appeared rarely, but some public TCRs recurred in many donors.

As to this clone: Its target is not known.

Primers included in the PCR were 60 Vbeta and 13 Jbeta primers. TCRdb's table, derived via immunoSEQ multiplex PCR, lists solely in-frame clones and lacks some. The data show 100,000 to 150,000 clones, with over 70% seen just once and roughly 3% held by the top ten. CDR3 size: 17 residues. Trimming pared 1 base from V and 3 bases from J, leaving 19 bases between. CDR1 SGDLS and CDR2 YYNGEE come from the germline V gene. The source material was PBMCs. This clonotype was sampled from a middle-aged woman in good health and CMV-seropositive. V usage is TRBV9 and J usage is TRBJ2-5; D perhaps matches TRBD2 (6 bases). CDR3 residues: CASSVSWGVAEKETQYF. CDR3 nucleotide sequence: TGTGCCAGCAGCGTAAGTTGGGGGGTAGCGGAAAAAGAGACCCAGTACTTC.